This T cell receptor beta chain was recovered during a study of blood T cell repertoires in COVID-19. The CDR3 runs to 13 residues. Germline CDR1 reads SGHVS; CDR2 reads FQNEAQ. The germline V and J ends were trimmed by 5 bases and 3 bases, with 10 bases remaining between them. People in the exposed group encountered a COVID-19 case within 2 weeks before entering the study. Original analysis: Estimation of nucleated cell counts was performed using reference gene primer amplification. Sequenced by immunoSEQ multiplex PCR; TCRdb stores in-frame clones only, minus some. Clonal size and the V and J genes are those of that table, whereas D and trimming came from the DNA. The data hold about 300,000 clones, with nearly 90% observed a single time.

Sequences were obtained from PBMCs or T cells enriched from blood (not recorded which). The clonotype comes from a woman aged 45-65 years who had been exposed to COVID-19. The chain is built from TRBV7-8 and TRBJ1-2; possible D gene TRBD1, 6 bases. The CDR3 DNA sequence: TGTGCCAGCAGCCCACAGGGCGACTATGGCTACACCTTC. Translation: CASSPQGDYGYTF.